This is a list of T cell receptor beta chains from one sample in a study of OX40 agonist ivuxolimab in advanced cancers. Sequenced by immunoSEQ multiplex PCR; TCRdb stores in-frame clones only, minus some. The sample yields tens of thousands of clones, around 83% seen once. Sequencing used CD4+ or CD8+ T cells sorted from blood, obtained in a trial of the OX40 agonist ivuxolimab. These receptors originate from an adult with an advanced solid tumor such as melanoma, head and neck, liver or kidney cancer. Each CDR3 is given with its conserved first and last residue. D genes are given only for firm matches. Some rows mark clone size as missing; the rest say once, few, many or name a class of expanded clone.

v_gene	abundance	d_gene	j_gene	CDR3aa	CDR3nt
TRBV5-1	once	-	TRBJ1-2	CASSLAGSDPNYGYTF	TGCGCCAGCAGCTTGGCCGGGTCAGACCCGAACTATGGCTACACCTTC
TRBV27	-	TRBD2	TRBJ2-3	CASRRLAITDTQYF	TGTGCCAGCCGCCGACTAGCGATCACAGATACGCAGTATTTT
TRBV28	-	-	TRBJ2-7	CASSLPRERSEQYF	TGTGCCAGCAGTTTACCAAGGGAGAGATCCGAGCAGTACTTC
TRBV7-3	-	TRBD2	TRBJ2-1	CASSSGLAFDEQFF	TGTGCCAGCAGCTCGGGACTAGCGTTCGATGAGCAGTTCTTC
TRBV6-5	once	TRBD2	TRBJ2-5	CASSYGGRGETQYF	TGTGCCAGCAGTTACGGCGGGAGAGGAGAGACCCAGTACTTC
TRBV9	-	-	TRBJ2-2	CASSVRLTGELFF	TGTGCCAGCAGCGTTCGTCTGACCGGGGAGCTGTTTTTT
TRBV15	few	TRBD1	TRBJ1-4	CATSREGGQGGEKLFF	TGTGCCACCAGCAGAGAGGGGGGACAGGGAGGGGAAAAACTGTTTTTT
TRBV27	once	-	TRBJ1-2	CASSLYPLGHTNYGYTF	TGTGCCAGCAGTTTATACCCCCTGGGACATACGAACTATGGCTACACCTTC
TRBV9	-	-	TRBJ1-1	CASSFDPDRTMNTEAFF	TGTGCCAGCAGCTTTGACCCGGACAGAACCATGAACACTGAAGCTTTCTTT
TRBV10-2	-	-	TRBJ2-1	CATTSGRGGYNEQFF	TGCGCCACCACTTCGGGGAGGGGGGGCTACAATGAGCAGTTCTTC
TRBV11-1	-	-	TRBJ2-1	CASTQRGVSSYNEQFF	TGTGCCAGCACCCAGCGAGGAGTAAGCTCCTACAATGAGCAGTTCTTC
TRBV10-3	many	TRBD1	TRBJ2-7	CAISTPGGSYEQYF	TGTGCCATCAGTACCCCAGGGGGCTCCTACGAGCAGTACTTC
TRBV7-3	-	-	TRBJ2-7	CASSFTPYEQYF	TGTGCCAGCAGCTTTACACCTTACGAGCAGTACTTC
TRBV27	-	-	TRBJ2-3	CASSPRLGTDTQYF	TGTGCCAGCAGTCCACGACTAGGCACAGATACGCAGTATTTT
TRBV28	-	-	TRBJ2-1	CASSEGGTYNEQFF	TGTGCCAGCAGTGAGGGAGGGACATACAATGAGCAGTTCTTC
TRBV5-4	few	TRBD2	TRBJ2-2	CASQAAGVETGELFF	TGTGCCAGCCAGGCAGCGGGAGTAGAAACCGGGGAGCTGTTTTTT
TRBV11-3	-	-	TRBJ1-2	CASSSTAFYGYTF	TGTGCCAGCAGCTCGACAGCCTTCTATGGCTACACCTTC
TRBV4-3	few	-	TRBJ1-1	CASSRGDHTEAFF	TGCGCCAGCAGCCGAGGAGATCACACTGAAGCTTTCTTT
TRBV5-1	few	TRBD2	TRBJ2-5	CASSLRGGAVQETQYF	TGCGCCAGCAGCTTACGCGGGGGGGCGGTCCAAGAGACCCAGTACTTC
TRBV1	few	-	TRBJ1-1	CTSSQINTEAFF	TGCACCAGCAGCCAAATCAACACTGAAGCTTTCTTT
TRBV5-1	-	-	TRBJ1-1	CASSFIRIDGITGNPEAFF	TGCGCCAGCAGCTTTATCCGTATCGATGGGATCACAGGCAATCCTGAAGCTTTCTTT
TRBV4-3	-	-	TRBJ2-1	CASSLKRNLPGNEQFF	TGCGCCAGCAGCCTCAAGCGGAACCTTCCAGGGAATGAGCAGTTCTTC
TRBV9	-	-	TRBJ1-2	CASSVAYQGSVGYTF	TGTGCCAGCAGCGTAGCTTACCAGGGGAGTGTTGGCTACACCTTC